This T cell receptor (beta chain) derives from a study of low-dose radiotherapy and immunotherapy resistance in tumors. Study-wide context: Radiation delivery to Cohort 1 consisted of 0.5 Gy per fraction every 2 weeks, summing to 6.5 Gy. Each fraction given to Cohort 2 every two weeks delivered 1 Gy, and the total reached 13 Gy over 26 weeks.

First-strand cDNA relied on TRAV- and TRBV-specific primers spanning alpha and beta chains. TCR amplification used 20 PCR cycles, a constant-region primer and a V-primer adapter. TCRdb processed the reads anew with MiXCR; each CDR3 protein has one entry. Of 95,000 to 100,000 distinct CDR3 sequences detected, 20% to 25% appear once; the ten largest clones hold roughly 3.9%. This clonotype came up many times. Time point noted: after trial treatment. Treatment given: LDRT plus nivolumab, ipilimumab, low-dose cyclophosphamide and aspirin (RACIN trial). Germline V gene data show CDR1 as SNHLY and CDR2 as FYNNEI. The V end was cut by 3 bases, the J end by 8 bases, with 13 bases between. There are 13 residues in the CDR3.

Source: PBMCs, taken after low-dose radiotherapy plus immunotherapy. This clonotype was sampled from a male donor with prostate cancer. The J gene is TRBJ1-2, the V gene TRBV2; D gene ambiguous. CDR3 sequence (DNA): TGTGCCAGCAGTGAGCCTAACGTAGGGGGCTACACCTTC. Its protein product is CASSEPNVGGYTF.